The source of this TCR beta chain is a study of shared clonotypes between healthy human individuals. Overall study context: Researchers drew samples from two women and a few men aged 18 to 49.

As to this clone: Its antigen is as yet unknown.

Execution of the assay was at deep level. Sequencing used immunoSEQ multiplex PCR; TCRdb keeps in-frame clones, though not all of them. Of over a million clones listed, 96% were seen once; the top ten hold roughly 1.2%. This CDR3 has 15 amino acids. Trimming took 0 bases from V and 5 from J; bases not matched to a gene: 6. CDR1 is SGHTA and CDR2 is FQGNSA in the germline V gene. Study outcomes and limitations: Sorted-subset samples were not fully sequenced, rarefaction indicated.

Researchers partitioned CD4+ cells into CD45RA+ naive and CD45RA-negative memory subsets. The receptor was derived from a man aged 30-40 years in good health. The chain links TRBV7-2 to TRBJ2-5; TRBD2 matches at 7 bases. Sample: naive CD4+ T cells sorted from blood. The sample's subset: CD45RA+ positively selected. The CDR3 region is CASSLAVGRTETQYF. CDR3 in DNA: TGTGCCAGCAGCTTAGCGGTCGGGAGGACGGAGACCCAGTACTTC.